Presented here are 32 T cell receptor beta chains from one specimen sequenced in a study of blood T cell repertoires in COVID-19. Profiled with immunoSEQ multiplex PCR; TCRdb holds only in-frame clones, not every one. The repertoire has about 78,000 clones, under 80% of them found once; the top ten carry 9.9%. Sequenced sample: peripheral blood. These receptors all stem from a human donor in a cohort sampled during active COVID-19.

This clone was counted once. This chain links TRBV5-6 with TRBJ1-5; no reliable D call. With 1 base removed from V and 3 bases from J, the gap between germline ends came to 11 bases. Germline loops: CDR1 SGHDT, CDR2 YYEEEE. The CDR3 is made up of 15 amino acids. CDR3 amino acids: CASSLRGGFNQPQHF. CDR3 nucleotides: TGTGCCAGCAGCTTGAGAGGAGGGTTCAATCAGCCCCAGCATTTT.

The chain is built from TRBV19 and TRBJ1-5, with 10 bases aligning to TRBD1. The CDR3 totals 15 residues. Trimming removed 10 bases from V and 0 bases from J; junction bases left unmatched: 6. Germline assignment: CDR1 LNHDA and CDR2 SQIVND (reference sequence). CDR3 loop: CATRDRGYSNQPQHF. DNA of the CDR3: TGTGCCACCCGGGACAGGGGTTATAGCAATCAGCCCCAGCATTTT.

This clone was picked up a small number of times. V is TRBV19 and J is TRBJ2-1; tentative D call: TRBD2 (5 bases). The CDR3 extends over 14 amino acids. Trimming shortened V by 9 bases and J by 0 bases, and 12 bases separated the two germline ends. Germline-derived CDR1 and CDR2 are LNHDA and SQIVND (reference sequence). The CDR3 protein is CASSAGSSYNEQFF. CDR3 DNA: TGTGCCAGCTCGGCGGGCAGCTCCTACAATGAGCAGTTCTTC.

The genes are TRBV18 and TRBJ1-2; D is uncertain. CDR1 and CDR2 from the germline V gene are KGHSH and LQKENI. The CDR3 runs 13 residues. V was clipped by 3 bases and J by 4 bases, with 9 bases between them. CDR3 protein: CASSPEDGYGYTF. CDR3 sequence (DNA): TGTGCCAGCTCACCGGAGGATGGCTATGGCTACACCTTC.

The rearrangement joins TRBV18 to TRBJ2-6, with 9 bases aligning to TRBD1. This CDR3 has 17 amino acids. The germline gives CDR1 KGHSH, CDR2 LQKENI. Unmatched junction bases numbered 8, after V lost 5 bases and J lost 3 bases. DNA for the CDR3: TGTGCCAGCTCATTCACAGGGGGCGCATATGGGGCCAACGTCCTGACTTTC. Translating gives CASSFTGGAYGANVLTF.

This clone was seen a few times. This chain links TRBV3-1 (or the pseudogene TRBV3-2) with TRBJ2-2, with 9 nucleotides matching TRBD1. Trimming took 10 bases from V and 6 from J; bases not matched to a gene: 18. This CDR3 has 17 residues. Germline loops: CDR1 LGHDT, CDR2 YNNKEL (reference sequence). CDR3 loop: CATTTWAGQGSAGELFF. The CDR3 DNA is TGTGCCACCACGACATGGGCGGGACAGGGTTCGGCCGGGGAGCTGTTTTTT.

The chain is built from TRBV13 and TRBJ1-6, with TRBD1 identical over 10 bases. Germline V CDR1 and CDR2: PRHDT, FYEKMQ (reference sequence). CDR3 length: 15 residues. The V gene end was trimmed by 3 bases and the J gene end by 7 bases; junction bases not matched to a gene: 3. In DNA form, the CDR3 reads TGTGCCAGCAGCTTGGACAGGGGGGCAAATTCACCCCTCCACTTT. Protein: CASSLDRGANSPLHF.

This chain's CDR3 is CASSPGRANYGYTF. DNA for the CDR3: TGTGCCAGCAGCCCCGGTCGAGCCAACTATGGCTACACCTTC. This chain joins TRBV7-8 and TRBJ1-2; D unresolved. With 5 bases removed from V and 2 bases from J, the gap between germline ends came to 12 bases. Germline CDR1 reads SGHVS; CDR2 reads FQNEAQ. This CDR3 has 14 residues.

V gene TRBV18 combines with J gene TRBJ1-5; D gene ambiguous. V was trimmed by 5 bases and J by 5 bases, leaving 10 bases between them. The CDR3 consists of 13 residues. Germline lookup yields CDR1 KGHSH and CDR2 LQKENI. The CDR3 bases are TGTGCCAGCTCAGCGGGAAGAGATCAGCCCCAGCATTTT. Protein: CASSAGRDQPQHF. The variable domain in full, with the rest retrieved from reference TRBV18 and TRBJ1-5, is NAGVMQNPRHLVRRRGQEARLRCSPMKGHSHVYWYRQLPEEGLKFMVYLQKENIIDESGMPKERFSAEFPKEGPSILRIQQVVRGDSAAYFCASSAGRDQPQHFGDGTRLSIL.

The chain couples TRBV5-1 to TRBJ1-1, with D possibly being TRBD1 (5 bases). Germline values: CDR1 SGHRS, CDR2 YFSETQ. The length of the CDR3 is 15 residues. The germline V and J ends were trimmed by 0 bases and 3 bases, with 12 bases remaining between them. The CDR3 coding sequence is TGCGCCAGCAGCTTGGGGGCAGGGAGGGACACTGAAGCTTTCTTT. Protein sequence: CASSLGAGRDTEAFF.

Comment on this clone: As the CDR3 is not closed by the conserved phenylalanine or tryptophan, this likely results from a read error. The DNA is left out, because the CDR3 cannot be placed on it with certainty; the CDR3 is given as TCRdb lists it. V gene TRBV15 combines with J gene TRBJ1-1; the table's D call, TRBD1, has no DNA check behind it. Looked up from germline, CDR1 is LNHNV and CDR2 is YYDKDF (reference sequence). The CDR3 sequence runs 15 residues, both termini included. This chain's CDR3 is CATSRSILNRDSFSA.

This sequence joins TRBV6-5 and TRBJ1-1, with D possibly being TRBD1 (5 bases). In germline, CDR1 is MNHEY, CDR2 SVGAGI. The CDR3 extends over 12 amino acids. The ends were cut back, 6 bases at V and 1 base at J, with 6 bases in the middle. The CDR3, as DNA: TGTGCCAGCAGCGGGGGGAACACTGAAGCTTTCTTT. It codes for CASSGGNTEAFF.

A few counts support this clone. The rearrangement links TRBV7-2 to TRBJ2-1; 13 positions agree with TRBD2. The CDR3 consists of 15 residues. V trimming: 4 bases; J trimming: 8 bases; junction bases outside the gene matches: 5. Germline CDR1 SGHTA, CDR2 FQGNSA. The CDR3 nucleotides read TGTGCCAGCAGCTCGGGACTAGCGGGGATGTATGAGCAGTTCTTC. It is translated as CASSSGLAGMYEQFF.

This clone has only one observation. The chain joins TRBV6-5 to TRBJ2-5, with D possibly TRBD2 on 5 matching bases. The CDR3 consists of 15 residues. Germline values: CDR1 MNHEY, CDR2 SVGAGI. The V end was cut by 7 bases, the J end by 5 bases, with 20 bases between. CDR3 in amino acids: CASTTNGVPAETQYF. CDR3 DNA sequence: TGTGCCAGCACCACCAACGGGGTACCGGCGGAGACCCAGTACTTC.

The chain combines TRBV11-3 with TRBJ1-1, with D possibly matching TRBD1 (5 bases). The CDR3 length is 13 residues. The ends were cut back, 0 bases at V and 8 bases at J, with 10 bases in the middle. Germline CDR1 is SGHNT and CDR2 is YENEEA. The CDR3 DNA reads as TGTGCCAGCAGCTTAGAGGCAGGGAAGGAAGCTTTCTTT. It specifies CASSLEAGKEAFF.

This chain connects TRBV5-1 to TRBJ2-3, with 9 nucleotides matching TRBD1. CDR3 size: 17 residues. Germline loops: CDR1 SGHRS, CDR2 YFSETQ. V shed 0 bases and J 4 bases; nucleotides not matched to a gene: 9. Here the CDR3 DNA reads TGCGCCAGCAGCTTGGACAGGGGGCTGAGAGGGTCAGATACGCAGTATTTT. This sequence encodes CASSLDRGLRGSDTQYF.

CDR3 loop: CASSENRGRVPLHF. The DNA for the CDR3 is TGTGCCAGCAGCGAAAACAGGGGGCGCGTACCCCTCCACTTT. This rearrangement joins TRBV2 to TRBJ1-6; the match to TRBD1 covers 9 bases. CDR1 is SNHLY, CDR2 FYNNEI, per germline. The CDR3 contains 14 residues. Trimming removed 6 bases from V and 12 bases from J; junction bases left unmatched: 9.

The rearrangement uses TRBV12-3 or TRBV12-4 and TRBJ2-1, with 9 bases matching TRBD2. Germline trimming cut 5 bases from V and 15 bases from J; bases unmatched to any gene: 8. This CDR3 comprises 12 residues. In DNA form, the CDR3 reads TGTGCCAGCAGTCCCTGGACGCGGGGGGGGTTCTTC. Its protein is CASSPWTRGGFF.

V and J are TRBV6-5 and TRBJ2-5; no definite D call. V lost 2 bases to trimming and J lost 10 bases, with 11 bases between them. This CDR3 contains 12 residues. The V gene's germline CDR1 is MNHEY and CDR2 SVGAGI. In nucleotides, the CDR3 is TGTGCCAGCAGTTACCCCGACACAGACCAGTACTTC. It codes for CASSYPDTDQYF.

The sample holds one count of this clone. The J gene is TRBJ1-1, the V gene TRBV5-1; 9 bases agree with TRBD1. V lost 0 bases, J lost 7 bases, and 1 base stayed unmatched. Germline V CDR1 and CDR2: SGHRS, YFSETQ. CDR3 size: 13 residues. The CDR3 protein is CASSLGTGDEAFF. The CDR3 DNA follows: TGCGCCAGCAGCTTGGGGACAGGGGATGAAGCTTTCTTT.

This chain links TRBV20-1 with TRBJ1-5; D is possibly TRBD1 (6 bases). This CDR3 contains 17 residues. The germline V and J ends were trimmed by 3 bases and 0 bases, with 18 bases remaining between them. CDR1 is DFQATT, CDR2 SNEGSKA, per germline (reference sequence). The CDR3 reads CSASNPGTPYSNQPQHF. The CDR3 coding sequence is TGCAGTGCTAGTAACCCCGGGACACCCTATAGCAATCAGCCCCAGCATTTT.

The gene calls are TRBV3-1 (or the pseudogene TRBV3-2) and TRBJ2-7, with a tentative D call TRBD1 (5 bases). The germline V gene encodes CDR1 LGHDT and CDR2 YNNKEL (reference sequence). This CDR3 spans 17 amino acids. Deletions cut 1 base from V and 3 bases from J, with 19 bases between. This chain's CDR3 is CASSQGRLKQEHYEQYF. The CDR3 coding sequence is TGTGCCAGCAGCCAAGGCAGGTTAAAACAGGAGCACTACGAGCAGTACTTC.

This clone was counted once. The chain combines TRBV4-3 with TRBJ1-4, with a weak D call TRBD1 (6 bases). The length of the CDR3 is 16 residues. With 3 bases removed from V and 6 bases from J, the gap between germline ends came to 17 bases. The germline V gene encodes CDR1 LGHNA and CDR2 YSLEER. The CDR3 reads CASSQSPGHDYEKLFF. CDR3 nucleotides: TGCGCCAGCAGCCAGTCTCCGGGACACGATTATGAAAAACTGTTTTTT.

The chain couples TRBV7-9 to TRBJ1-1; no definite D call. Trimming pared 5 bases from V and 6 bases from J, leaving 13 bases between. The CDR3 runs to 13 residues. Germline CDR1 and CDR2: SEHNR and FQNEAQ (reference sequence). The DNA of the CDR3 is TGTGCCAGCAGCCTCAATAGATTGCCTGAAGCTTTCTTT. Encoded protein: CASSLNRLPEAFF.

This clone is a singleton in its sample. The V and J genes are TRBV11-1 and TRBJ2-3; D possibly corresponds to TRBD2 (5 bases). Trimming pared 6 bases from V and 0 bases from J, leaving 13 bases between. Per germline, CDR1 SGHAT and CDR2 FQDESV (reference sequence). The CDR3 contains 15 residues. The CDR3 region has the DNA TGTGCCAGCAGACCCCAGGCGGGTAGCACAGATACGCAGTATTTT. Translation gives CASRPQAGSTDTQYF.

This clone appeared once. The chain employs TRBV19 and TRBJ1-3, with D possibly TRBD1 on 5 matching bases. V lost 3 bases and J 1 base, leaving 13 bases between the germline ends. This CDR3 region has 16 residues. The germline gives CDR1 LNHDA, CDR2 SQIVND (reference sequence). The CDR3 here is CASSISAGYSGNTIYF. The CDR3 nucleotides read TGTGCCAGTAGTATCAGCGCAGGGTATTCTGGAAACACCATATATTTT.

The CDR3, as DNA: TGTGCCAGCAGCAACGGGGGGGCTTCTGGAAACACCATATATTTT. It yields the protein CASSNGGASGNTIYF. The rearrangement joins TRBV6-6 to TRBJ1-3, with a tentative D call TRBD1 (6 bases). The CDR3 totals 15 residues. Between the trimmed V and J ends, which lost 6 bases and 1 base, there was a span of 13 bases. Per the germline V gene, CDR1 is MNHNY and CDR2 is SVGAGI (reference sequence).

The rearrangement joins TRBV9 to TRBJ2-3; TRBD2 aligns across 12 bases. After removal of 2 bases from V and 2 bases from J, the junction contained 6 bases not matched to a gene. The CDR3 runs 17 residues. Germline CDR1 reads SGDLS; CDR2 reads YYNGEE. The CDR3 loop reads CASSVLGLAGNTDTQYF. The DNA for the CDR3 is TGTGCCAGCAGCGTTCTTGGACTAGCGGGGAACACAGATACGCAGTATTTT.

This clone was seen only a few times. The CDR3 is CASTGGRTGELFF. CDR3 DNA: TGTGCCAGCACAGGGGGCCGCACCGGGGAGCTGTTTTTT. The chain employs TRBV2 and TRBJ2-2; TRBD1 aligns across 8 bases. The CDR3 is 13 residues long. Trimming cost V 7 bases and J 4 bases; bases outside gene matches: 2. Germline CDR1 reads SNHLY; CDR2 reads FYNNEI.

The chain couples TRBV6-5 to TRBJ2-7, with 9 bases aligning to TRBD2. This CDR3 has 14 residues. From germline, CDR1 is MNHEY and CDR2 SVGAGI. V dropped 4 bases and J dropped 4; count of bases not matched to a gene: 5. DNA for the CDR3: TGTGCCAGCAGTTCCCGCGGGGGGGAATACGAGCAGTACTTC. It specifies CASSSRGGEYEQYF.

The V and J genes are TRBV29-1 and TRBJ1-5; no reliable D call. Germline CDR1 and CDR2: SQVTM and ANQGSEA. CDR3 length: 12 amino acids. The V gene lost 5 bases and the J gene lost 3 bases, with 8 bases spanning the gap. The CDR3: CSVQDFNQPQHF. The CDR3 coding sequence is TGCAGCGTTCAGGATTTCAATCAGCCCCAGCATTTT. Complete variable domain (other parts from reference TRBV29-1 and TRBJ1-5): SAVISQKPSRDICQRGTSLTIQCQVDSQVTMMFWYRQQPGQSLTLIATANQGSEATYESGFVIDKFPISRPNLTFSTLTVSNMSPEDSSIYLCSVQDFNQPQHFGDGTRLSIL.

V is TRBV11-3 and J is TRBJ2-7; 10 bases map to TRBD1. V lost 5 bases and J lost 4; bases outside the gene matches: 8. The CDR3 is 15 residues long. CDR1 and CDR2 (germline): SGHNT, YENEEA. The CDR3 region is CASSHSGTGAYEQYF. The CDR3 region has the DNA TGTGCCAGCAGCCATTCCGGGACAGGGGCGTACGAGCAGTACTTC. Complete variable domain (other parts from reference TRBV11-3 and TRBJ2-7): EAGVVQSPRYKIIEKKQPVAFWCNPISGHNTLYWYLQNLGQGPELLIRYENEEAVDDSQLPKDRFSAERLKGVDSTLKIQPAELGDSAVYLCASSHSGTGAYEQYFGPGTRLTVT.